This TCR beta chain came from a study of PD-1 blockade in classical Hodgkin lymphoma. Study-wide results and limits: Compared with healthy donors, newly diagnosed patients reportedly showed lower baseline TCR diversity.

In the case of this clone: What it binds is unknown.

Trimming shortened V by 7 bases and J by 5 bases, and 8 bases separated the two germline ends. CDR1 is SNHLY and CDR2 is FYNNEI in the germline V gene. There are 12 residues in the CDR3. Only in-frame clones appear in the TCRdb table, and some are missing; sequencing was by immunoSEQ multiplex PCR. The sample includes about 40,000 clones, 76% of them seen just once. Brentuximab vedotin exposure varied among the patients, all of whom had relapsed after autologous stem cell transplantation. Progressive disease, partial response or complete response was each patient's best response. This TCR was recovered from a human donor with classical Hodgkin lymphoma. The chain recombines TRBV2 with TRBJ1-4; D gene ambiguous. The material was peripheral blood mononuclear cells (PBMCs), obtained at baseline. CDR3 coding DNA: TGTGCCAGCATGAGGGCAAATGAAAAACTGTTTTTT. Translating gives CASMRANEKLFF.